Below are 19 T cell receptor beta chains sequenced from a single sample in a study of T cells in Graves' hyperthyroidism and ophthalmopathy. What was amplified from RNA transcripts were TCR beta CDR3 regions. HTBI primers were the set used in a first-round RT-PCR of the TCR CDR3. Via MiXCR, TCRdb re-called the multiplex PCR reads, giving one row per CDR3 protein. The sample lists around 340,000 distinct CDR3 sequences, approximately 17% occurring once. Sequencing used blood. Every receptor here comes from a man younger than 45 with Graves' hyperthyroidism.

V and J are TRBV20-1 and TRBJ2-7; D perhaps matches TRBD2 (6 bases). From germline, CDR1 is DFQATT and CDR2 SNEGSKA (reference sequence). The length of the CDR3 is 14 residues. V was trimmed by 2 bases and J by 1 base, leaving 12 bases between them. The CDR3 loop reads CSARSGGKSYEQYF. In DNA, the CDR3 is TGCAGTGCTAGAAGTGGGGGGAAGTCCTACGAGCAGTACTTC.

This clonotype has ten or more counts. The rearrangement joins TRBV18 to TRBJ2-3; possibly TRBD1 for D (5 bases). Germline V CDR1 and CDR2: KGHSH, LQKENI. CDR3 length: 16 residues. V was pared by 1 base and J by 5 bases, with 16 bases between. The DNA for the CDR3 is TGTGCCAGCTCACCACAGGGGAATGGCCCCGGAGATACGCAGTATTTT. This translates into CASSPQGNGPGDTQYF.

This clonotype was observed a handful of times. The V call is TRBV12-3 or TRBV12-4, the J call TRBJ2-2; 10 nucleotides agree with TRBD2. The CDR3 contains 17 residues. V was clipped by 4 bases and J by 4 bases; unmatched bases: 9. The CDR3 DNA reads as TGTGCCAGCAGTTATAGCCTACTAGCGGGACTCACCGGGGAGCTGTTTTTT. The encoded protein is CASSYSLLAGLTGELFF.

This clonotype was seen ten or more times. V is TRBV18 and J is TRBJ2-5; weak D call: TRBD1 (6 bases). V lost 3 bases to trimming and J lost 4 bases, with 9 bases between them. CDR1 is KGHSH, CDR2 LQKENI, per germline. CDR3 size: 13 residues. DNA for the CDR3: TGTGCCAGCTCACCCCCCAGGGGAGAGACCCAGTACTTC. It is translated as CASSPPRGETQYF.

As concerns this clonotype: A much larger clonotype is one base distant, so this may be a read error. The chain carries TRBV5-1 and TRBJ1-1; tentative D call: TRBD1 (5 bases). Germline V gene data show CDR1 as SGHRS and CDR2 as YFSETQ. This CDR3 is built from 14 residues. The CDR3 region is CASSSGVEGTGAFF. The DNA of the CDR3 is TGCGCCAGCAGCTCGGGGGTAGAGGGCACTGGAGCTTTCTTT.

This clonotype turned up a few times. This chain connects TRBV12-5 to TRBJ2-2; D unresolved. The CDR3 covers 13 residues. Trimming removed 2 bases from V and 4 bases from J, with 5 bases in between. In germline, CDR1 is LGHNT, CDR2 FRNRAP. DNA of the CDR3: TGTGCTAGTGGTTTGTCCGGCACCGGGGAGCTGTTTTTT. It is translated as CASGLSGTGELFF.

The table lists this clonotype with many counts. The CDR3 reads CAWTSGTGVNEQFF. The CDR3, as DNA: TGTGCCTGGACATCCGGGACAGGGGTCAATGAGCAGTTCTTC. V gene TRBV30 combines with J gene TRBJ2-1; TRBD1 aligns across 10 bases. The CDR3 length is 14 residues. CDR1 GTSNPN and CDR2 SVGIG come from the germline V gene (reference sequence). The junction had 6 bases not matched to a gene; V was cut back by 4 bases and J by 6 bases. Full variable domain (rest looked up from reference TRBV30 and TRBJ2-1): SQTIHQWPATLVQPVGSPLSLECTVEGTSNPNLYWYRQAAGRGLQLLFYSVGIGQISSEVPQNLSASRPQDRQFILSSKKLLLSDSGFYLCAWTSGTGVNEQFFGPGTRLTVL.

J is TRBJ1-2 and V is TRBV2; 9 bases fit TRBD1. The CDR3 sequence is 13 residues long. V lost 9 bases, J lost 8 bases, and 10 bases stayed unmatched. CDR1 SNHLY and CDR2 FYNNEI come from the germline V gene. This CDR3 reads CASQGQGLGGYTF. The DNA for the CDR3 is TGTGCCAGTCAAGGACAGGGGCTGGGAGGCTACACCTTC.

The V and J genes are TRBV9 and TRBJ2-5; TRBD1 might be the D (6 bases). Germline values: CDR1 SGDLS, CDR2 YYNGEE. V lost 3 bases, J lost 4 bases, and 13 bases lay in between. The CDR3 length is 14 residues. The CDR3 region is CASSAFRGPETQYF. The CDR3 coding sequence is TGTGCCAGCAGCGCATTCAGGGGTCCAGAGACCCAGTACTTC.

This clonotype was seen many times. The chain couples TRBV28 to TRBJ2-5; D perhaps matches TRBD2 (7 bases). This CDR3 has 12 amino acids. Germline CDR1 is MDHEN and CDR2 is SYDVKM. Trimming shortened V by 8 bases and J by 5 bases, and 12 bases separated the two germline ends. In DNA form, the CDR3 reads TGTGCCAGCGGGGGGGCGAGGGAGACCCAGTACTTC. This codes for CASGGARETQYF.

This clonotype has just a few counts. Germline and junction disagree at one end, which may indicate a read error. The CDR3 protein is CASSVEHNTEELFF. CDR3 bases: TGTGCCAGCAGCGTCGAACATAACACCGAGGAGCTGTTTTTT. V is TRBV9 and J is TRBJ2-2; D unresolved. The CDR3 covers 14 residues. Per germline, CDR1 SGDLS and CDR2 YYNGEE.

The sample holds a few counts of this clonotype. V is TRBV30 and J is TRBJ2-3, with 7 bases identical to TRBD2. CDR1 GTSNPN and CDR2 SVGIG come from the germline V gene (reference sequence). V lost 7 bases, J lost 0 bases, and 4 bases stayed unmatched. CDR3 length: 13 amino acids. CDR3 sequence (DNA): TGTGCCTACCTTAGCGGGAGCACAGATACGCAGTATTTT. Translating gives CAYLSGSTDTQYF. The entire variable domain, with the rest obtained from reference TRBV30 and TRBJ2-3, is as follows: SQTIHQWPATLVQPVGSPLSLECTVEGTSNPNLYWYRQAAGRGLQLLFYSVGIGQISSEVPQNLSASRPQDRQFILSSKKLLLSDSGFYLCAYLSGSTDTQYFGPGTRLTVL.

This clonotype appeared a few times. V and J are TRBV28 and TRBJ2-6, with D maybe TRBD2 (6 bases). CDR3 size: 19 residues. Trimming pared 5 bases from V and 2 bases from J, leaving 22 bases between. Germline V gene data show CDR1 as MDHEN and CDR2 as SYDVKM. In DNA form, the CDR3 reads TGTGCCAGCAGTCCACGGGGTTGGACCAGGAGGGCTGGGGCCAACGTCCTGACTTTC. This translates into CASSPRGWTRRAGANVLTF.

The chain links TRBV5-1 to TRBJ1-6; D is uncertain. CDR3 size: 15 residues. V dropped 4 bases and J dropped 8 bases, with 16 bases sitting between them. The germline V gene encodes CDR1 SGHRS and CDR2 YFSETQ. The CDR3 loop is CASSLSAGSHSPLHF. CDR3 coding DNA: TGCGCCAGCAGCCTCAGCGCTGGGAGCCATTCACCCCTCCACTTT. Variable domain in full (rest from reference TRBV5-1 and TRBJ1-6): KAGVTQTPRYLIKTRGQQVTLSCSPISGHRSVSWYQQTPGQGLQFLFEYFSETQRNKGNFPGRFSGRQFSNSRSEMNVSTLELGDSALYLCASSLSAGSHSPLHFGNGTRLTVT.

In the case of this clonotype: With a much larger clone just one base away, this may be a read error. The gene calls are TRBV28 and TRBJ2-7; tentative D call: TRBD1 (7 bases). V was shortened by 3 bases and J by 1 base, with 16 bases between the two germline ends. This CDR3 contains 16 residues. From germline, CDR1 is MDHEN and CDR2 SYDVKM. The CDR3 region is CASSFGGTASSYEQYF. CDR3 coding DNA: TGTGCCAGCAGTTTCGGAGGGACAGCCTCTTCCTACGAGCAGTACTTC. Combining the CDR3 with reference TRBV28 and TRBJ2-7 gives the whole variable domain DVKVTQSSRYLVKRTGEKVFLECVQDMDHENMFWYRQDPGLGLRLIYFSYDVKMKEKGDIPEGYSVSREKKERFSLILESASTNQTSMYLCASSFGGTASSYEQYFGPGTRLTVT.

The J gene is TRBJ2-4, the V gene TRBV29-1; 11 nucleotides match TRBD2. There are 17 residues in the CDR3. The germline CDR1 and CDR2 sequences are SQVTM and ANQGSEA. V shed 7 bases, J shed 1 base, and the junction held 12 bases outside the gene matches. Here the CDR3 DNA reads TGCAGCGCGGCATTCACTAGCGGGAGAGGGGCCAAAAACATTCAGTACTTC. Translation gives CSAAFTSGRGAKNIQYF.

This clonotype was picked up a small number of times. Compared with germline, one end of the junction differs, possibly owing to a read error. This chain joins TRBV3-1 and TRBJ2-7, with 8 bases aligning to TRBD1. Germline CDR1 reads LGHDT; CDR2 reads YNNKEL (reference sequence). The CDR3 totals 14 residues. CDR3 DNA sequence: TGTGCCGGCAGCCAAGCAGGACAGGGCGACGAGCAGTACTTC. This translates into CAGSQAGQGDEQYF.

This clonotype has a handful of counts. The rearrangement links TRBV25-1 to TRBJ1-4, with 7 bases aligning to TRBD1. After removal of 6 bases from V and 8 bases from J, the junction contained 6 bases not matched to a gene. In germline, CDR1 is MGHDK, CDR2 SYGVNS. The CDR3 totals 13 residues. The CDR3 nucleotides are TGTGCCAGCAGAGCCGGGACAGTCGAAAAACTGTTTTTT. This gives the protein CASRAGTVEKLFF.

This clonotype was observed many times. The chain has TRBV5-1 and TRBJ1-1; unclear D gene. This CDR3 region has 13 residues. Trimming removed 8 bases at V and 1 base at J, with 12 bases between. Germline CDR1 reads SGHRS; CDR2 reads YFSETQ. CDR3 nucleotide sequence: TGCGCCAGTCTTAAGGACCCGAACACTGAAGCTTTCTTT. Residues: CASLKDPNTEAFF.